This record looks at one TCR beta chain sequence and its context. The antigen remains unidentified. Produced via immunoSEQ multiplex PCR; TCRdb's table is partial and in-frame only. The sample has about 100,000 clones, 94% seen once. The sample belongs to a study of siplizumab effects on memory and regulatory T cells. Study-wide results and caveats: Versus more than 25% in controls, the mappable alloreactive CD4+ clones averaged about 74% Treg-derived with siplizumab. Naive T cells looked more diverse than memory cells, and they looked like major contributors to the alloresponse.

Sequencing was performed on non-Treg CD4+ T cells sorted from blood. The clonotype was recovered from a human donor in good health.

The CDR3 here is CASSESQGQTDTQYF. CDR3 in DNA: TGCGCCAGCAGTGAGAGCCAGGGGCAAACAGATACGCAGTATTTT. The chain carries TRBV10-2 and TRBJ2-3; maybe TRBD1 (6 bases). The germline V gene encodes CDR1 WSHSY and CDR2 SAAADI. Trimming left V 2 bases short and J 3 bases short, with 12 bases between. The CDR3 covers 15 residues.